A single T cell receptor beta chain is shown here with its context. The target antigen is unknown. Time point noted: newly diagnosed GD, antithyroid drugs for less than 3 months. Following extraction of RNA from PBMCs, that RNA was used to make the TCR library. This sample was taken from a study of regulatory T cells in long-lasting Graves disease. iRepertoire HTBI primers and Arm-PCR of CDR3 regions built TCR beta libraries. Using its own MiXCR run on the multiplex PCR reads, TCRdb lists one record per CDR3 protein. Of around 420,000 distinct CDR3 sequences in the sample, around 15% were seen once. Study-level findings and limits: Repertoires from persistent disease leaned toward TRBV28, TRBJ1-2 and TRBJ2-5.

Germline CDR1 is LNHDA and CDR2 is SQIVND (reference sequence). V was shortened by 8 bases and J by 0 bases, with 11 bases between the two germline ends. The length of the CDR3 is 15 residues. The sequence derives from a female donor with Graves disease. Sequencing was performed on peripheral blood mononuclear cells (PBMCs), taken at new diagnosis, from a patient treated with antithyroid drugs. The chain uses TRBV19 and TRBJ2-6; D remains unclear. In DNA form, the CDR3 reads TGTGCCAGTGCCTTAAGAGGCTCTGGGGCCAACGTCCTGACTTTC. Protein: CASALRGSGANVLTF.